These T cell receptor beta chains were read from a single sample in a study of radiotherapy plus CTLA-4 blockade in lung cancer. The assay was immunoSEQ multiplex PCR, and TCRdb's table has in-frame clones only and misses some. The repertoire holds about 48,000 clones, 86% seen once, with less than 20% in the top ten. The specimen comprised peripheral blood, sampled from a patient treated with radiotherapy plus ipilimumab. These TCRs come from a human donor with non-small cell lung cancer that progressed on radiotherapy plus ipilimumab. Some clones in this sample may be carry-over from other donors' samples. The CDR3 runs from the conserved cysteine through the conserved F or W. Fields, in order: clone size, V gene, J gene, D gene, CDR3 protein, CDR3 DNA. A D gene is named only where the DNA matches it firmly. Clone size is not always given. Where it is, it says once, few, many or a class for expanded clones.

-	TRBV30	TRBJ1-4	-	CAWSVSIKLFF	TGTGCCTGGAGTGTAAGCATAAAACTGTTTTTT
few	TRBV29-1	TRBJ1-1	-	CSVEEPGGAFF	TGCAGCGTTGAAGAACCTGGGGGGGCTTTCTTT
-	TRBV5-1	TRBJ1-2	TRBD1	CASSLREKGQTPYTF	TGCGCCAGCAGCTTGAGGGAAAAGGGACAGACACCCTACACCTTC
-	TRBV5-8	TRBJ1-1	TRBD1	CASSLRQGWTEAFF	TGTGCCAGCAGCTTAAGACAGGGATGGACTGAAGCTTTCTTT
once	TRBV19	TRBJ1-1	-	CASSIRWGSTEAFF	TGTGCCAGTAGTATAAGGTGGGGCTCTACAGAAGCTTTCTTT
once	TRBV13	TRBJ2-7	TRBD1	CASRRRTGLSYEQYF	TGTGCCAGCAGGAGGAGGACAGGACTTTCCTACGAGCAGTACTTC
-	TRBV2	TRBJ2-2	-	CASSVKGGGELFF	TGTGCCAGCAGTGTAAAAGGAGGCGGGGAGCTGTTTTTT
-	TRBV6-5	TRBJ1-1	TRBD1	CASSLKGAGNTEAFF	TGTGCCAGCAGTCTCAAGGGGGCCGGGAACACTGAAGCTTTCTTT
-	TRBV9	TRBJ1-1	TRBD1	CASSDRVWTTEAFF	TGTGCCAGCAGTGACAGGGTTTGGACCACTGAAGCTTTCTTT
-	TRBV7-3	TRBJ1-2	-	CASSPGRQSGYTF	TGTGCCAGCAGCCCTGGGAGACAAAGTGGCTACACCTTC
-	TRBV19	TRBJ2-1	-	CASSIPHAGGKFF	TGTGCCAGTAGTATACCTCACGCAGGCGGGAAGTTCTTC
few	TRBV29-1	TRBJ2-6	TRBD1	CSVLDRGPSGANVLTF	TGCAGCGTACTTGACAGGGGGCCCTCTGGGGCCAACGTCCTGACTTTC
-	TRBV21-1	TRBJ1-1	-	CASSNSKDRRIPEAFF	TGTGCCAGCAGCAATTCTAAGGACAGACGTATACCCGAAGCTTTCTTT
once	TRBV2	TRBJ1-6	TRBD1	CASRDRGSTYNSPLHF	TGTGCCAGCCGGGACAGGGGATCTACCTATAATTCACCCCTCCACTTT
-	TRBV10-1	TRBJ2-7	TRBD2	CASSDGLASRSYEQYF	TGCGCCAGCAGTGATGGACTAGCATCCCGATCCTACGAGCAGTACTTC
-	TRBV5-6	TRBJ1-2	TRBD1	CASSPGRGDYGYTF	TGTGCCAGCAGCCCCGGCAGGGGGGATTATGGCTACACCTTC
-	TRBV4-1	TRBJ2-2	TRBD2	CASSRRLAGGPGGELFF	TGCGCCAGCAGCCGACGACTAGCGGGAGGGCCTGGCGGGGAGCTGTTTTTT
once	TRBV4-1	TRBJ2-6	-	CASSQDFQRAASGGGANVLTF	TGCGCCAGCAGCCAAGATTTCCAGCGGGCGGCCTCAGGGGGAGGGGCCAACGTCCTGACTTTC
-	TRBV28	TRBJ1-1	-	CASGSGGNTEAFF	TGTGCCAGCGGGAGCGGAGGTAACACTGAAGCTTTCTTT
-	TRBV2	TRBJ2-1	TRBD2	CASSEGGTTDNEQFF	TGTGCCAGCAGTGAAGGGGGGACTACCGACAATGAGCAGTTCTTC
-	TRBV6-4	TRBJ1-1	-	CASSRTWPPNTEAFF	TGTGCCAGCAGTAGGACTTGGCCGCCGAACACTGAAGCTTTCTTT
-	TRBV18	TRBJ1-2	-	CASSPRGHDGGYTF	TGTGCCAGCTCACCTCGGGGACATGACGGTGGCTACACCTTC
-	TRBV7-8	TRBJ2-2	-	CASSSQRGSTGELFF	TGTGCCAGCAGCTCTCAAAGGGGAAGCACCGGGGAGCTGTTTTTT
-	TRBV5-1	TRBJ1-1	-	CASSLLGDNTEAFF	TGCGCCAGCAGCTTGTTAGGAGATAACACTGAAGCTTTCTTT
-	TRBV7-2	TRBJ2-7	TRBD2	CASSLHGAGGPYEQYF	TGTGCCAGCAGCTTACATGGAGCGGGAGGGCCCTACGAGCAGTACTTC
-	TRBV6-6	TRBJ2-3	TRBD2	CASSRLAYTDTQYF	TGTGCCAGCAGCCGACTAGCATACACAGATACGCAGTATTTT
-	TRBV4-2	TRBJ1-1	-	CASSGRQGNTEAFF	TGTGCCAGCAGCGGGAGGCAGGGGAACACTGAAGCTTTCTTT
once	TRBV10-1	TRBJ2-1	TRBD2	CASSPPVAGVVYNEQFF	TGCGCCAGCAGCCCCCCCGTAGCGGGAGTCGTCTACAATGAGCAGTTCTTC
-	TRBV30	TRBJ1-5	TRBD1	CAWSSGRGPEPQHF	TGTGCCTGGAGTAGCGGCAGGGGGCCGGAGCCCCAGCATTTT
-	TRBV19	TRBJ1-1	-	CASSIVGVTEAFF	TGTGCCAGTAGTATAGTAGGGGTGACTGAAGCTTTCTTT
-	TRBV5-1	TRBJ2-7	TRBD2	CASSLAGGRSYEQYF	TGCGCCAGCAGCTTGGCCGGCGGGAGATCCTACGAGCAGTACTTC
-	TRBV21-1	TRBJ1-1	-	CASSSWGGQTEAFF	TGTGCCAGCAGCAGTTGGGGGGGCCAGACTGAAGCTTTCTTT
-	TRBV5-5	TRBJ2-7	-	CASTFDRREQYF	TGTGCCAGCACCTTCGACAGGCGGGAGCAGTACTTC
-	TRBV5-1	TRBJ1-1	-	CASTWKDQGPNTEAFF	TGCGCCAGCACCTGGAAAGATCAGGGCCCGAACACTGAAGCTTTCTTT
-	TRBV5-1	TRBJ2-1	TRBD2	CASSLGLGLAYEQFF	TGCGCCAGCAGCTTGGGGTTGGGACTAGCCTATGAGCAGTTCTTC
-	TRBV7-9	TRBJ2-4	-	CASSLAAGNIQYF	TGTGCCAGCAGCTTAGCCGCAGGAAACATTCAGTACTTC
few	TRBV7-2	TRBJ1-2	TRBD1	CASSLASGGYGYTF	TGTGCCAGCAGCTTAGCTTCAGGGGGCTATGGCTACACCTTC
-	TRBV19	TRBJ2-1	TRBD2	CASSTPGLAVDRYFYNEQFF	TGTGCCAGTAGTACTCCGGGACTAGCGGTAGATCGTTATTTTTACAATGAGCAGTTCTTC
-	TRBV25-1	TRBJ1-4	TRBD1	CASSDGQGARSNEKLFF	TGTGCCAGCAGTGACGGACAGGGGGCCCGCAGTAATGAAAAACTGTTTTTT
once	TRBV27	TRBJ1-1	-	CASSLFGGGNTEAFF	TGTGCCAGCAGTTTATTTGGGGGCGGGAACACTGAAGCTTTCTTT
-	TRBV11-2	TRBJ2-1	TRBD1	CASSLEAGGLTDEQFF	TGTGCCAGCAGCTTAGAAGCAGGGGGCCTGACGGATGAGCAGTTCTTC
-	TRBV6-1	TRBJ2-7	TRBD2	CASTRLAGDSYEQYF	TGTGCCAGCACCCGACTGGCGGGGGATTCCTACGAGCAGTACTTC
-	TRBV6-6	TRBJ1-2	-	CASTWGTGAPMWDTF	-
-	TRBV6-4	TRBJ1-1	-	CASTPSPGNTEAFF	TGTGCCAGCACCCCCTCGCCGGGGAACACTGAAGCTTTCTTT
-	TRBV10-2	TRBJ1-1	-	CASSREFSTEAFF	TGCGCCAGCAGTAGGGAGTTTAGCACTGAAGCTTTCTTT
-	TRBV5-1	TRBJ1-2	TRBD1	CASSRDRASSYGYTF	TGCGCCAGCAGCCGGGACAGGGCCTCCTCCTATGGCTACACCTTC
few	TRBV4-1	TRBJ1-3	-	CASSQPTSSGNTIYF	TGCGCCAGCAGCCAACCTACTAGCTCTGGAAACACCATATATTTT
few	TRBV11-2	TRBJ1-5	-	CASSSRIDPRGNQPQHF	TGTGCCAGCAGCTCCCGCATCGATCCAAGAGGCAATCAGCCCCAGCATTTT
-	TRBV15	TRBJ1-6	-	CATSSQLANSPLHF	TGTGCCACCAGCAGTCAATTGGCAAATTCACCCCTCCACTTT
-	TRBV7-2	TRBJ2-1	TRBD2	CASSLSGGARYNEQFF	TGTGCCAGCAGCTTGAGCGGGGGGGCCAGGTACAATGAGCAGTTCTTC
once	TRBV28	TRBJ2-5	-	CASSVGGRTQYF	TGTGCCAGCAGTGTAGGGGGTAGGACCCAGTACTTC
-	TRBV2	TRBJ1-4	-	CASSAGLFNEKLFF	TGTGCCAGCAGTGCGGGACTGTTTAATGAAAAACTGTTTTTT
-	TRBV28	TRBJ2-7	-	CASSWPSSYEQYF	TGTGCCAGCAGTTGGCCAAGTTCCTACGAGCAGTACTTC
-	TRBV10-2	TRBJ1-6	-	CASSPLGQWNSPLHF	TGCGCCAGCAGTCCCCTAGGCCAGTGGAATTCACCCCTCCACTTT
few	TRBV28	TRBJ2-7	TRBD1	CASNPGTVSSYEQYF	TGTGCCAGCAACCCCGGGACAGTGAGCTCCTACGAGCAGTACTTC